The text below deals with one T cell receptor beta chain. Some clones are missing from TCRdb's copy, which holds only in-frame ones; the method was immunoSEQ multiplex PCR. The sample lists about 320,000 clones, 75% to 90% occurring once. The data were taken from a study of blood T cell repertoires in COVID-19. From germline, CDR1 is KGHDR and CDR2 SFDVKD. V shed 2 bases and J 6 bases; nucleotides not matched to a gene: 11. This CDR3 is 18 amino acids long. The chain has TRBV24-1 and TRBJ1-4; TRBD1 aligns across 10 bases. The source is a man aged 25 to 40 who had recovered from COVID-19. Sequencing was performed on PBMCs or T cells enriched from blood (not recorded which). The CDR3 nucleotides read TGTGCCACCAGTGATTCCCGACAGGGGGCGCGTAGGGATGAAAAACTGTTTTTT. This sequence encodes CATSDSRQGARRDEKLFF.